Below are 8 T cell receptor beta chains sequenced from a single sample in a study of post-analysis software for immune sequencing data. Unique molecular identifiers tagged the TCR beta cDNA libraries. Via MiXCR, TCRdb re-called the PCR reads, giving one row per CDR3 protein. Among roughly 730,000 distinct CDR3 sequences listed, 30% were seen once. Regarding the study as a whole: About five TRBV segments were more frequent in patients than controls; TRBV5-6, TRBV5-1 and TRBV20-1 belonged to this group.

No antigen has been assigned to these receptors. The sample taken for sequencing was blood. These receptors were collected from a girl between 10 and 17 years old with multiple sclerosis.

This clonotype occurred many times. This chain joins TRBV7-6 and TRBJ2-1, with D unclear. V was trimmed by 7 bases and J by 5 bases, leaving 15 bases between them. Looked up from germline, CDR1 is SGHVS and CDR2 is FNYEAQ. The CDR3 contains 14 residues. CDR3 sequence: CASTWASGHNEQFF. The DNA of the CDR3 is TGTGCCAGCACCTGGGCTAGTGGGCACAATGAGCAGTTCTTC.

This clonotype was seen only a few times. This chain connects TRBV28 to TRBJ2-7, with D possibly being TRBD1 (6 bases). CDR1 and CDR2 (germline): MDHEN, SYDVKM. The CDR3 has 12 amino acids. Trimming removed 8 bases at V and 4 bases at J, with 12 bases between. The CDR3 DNA is TGTGCCAGCGTTGGACAGTCGTACGAGCAGTACTTC. Amino acid sequence: CASVGQSYEQYF.

The table lists this clonotype with a few counts. The J gene is TRBJ1-4, the V gene TRBV13; TRBD1 might be the D (6 bases). Germline V gene sequence: CDR1 PRHDT, CDR2 FYEKMQ (reference sequence). Between the trimmed V and J ends, which lost 4 bases and 1 base, there was a span of 13 bases. The CDR3 spans 16 residues. CDR3 bases: TGTGCCAGCAGCTCGAGGGGGGAAGGAACTAATGAAAAACTGTTTTTT. The encoded protein is CASSSRGEGTNEKLFF. Looking up the rest from reference TRBV13 and TRBJ1-4 gives the full variable domain: AAGVIQSPRHLIKEKRETATLKCYPIPRHDTVYWYQQGPGQDPQFLISFYEKMQSDKGSIPDRFSAQQFSDYHSELNMSSLELGDSALYFCASSSRGEGTNEKLFFGSGTQLSVL.

This chain links TRBV5-1 with TRBJ2-5, with 9 bases matching TRBD1. From germline, CDR1 is SGHRS and CDR2 YFSETQ. V gave up 0 bases and J gave up 1 base; unmatched junction bases: 10. There are 18 residues in the CDR3. The CDR3 loop is CASSLAGLGTGFQETQYF. In nucleotides, the CDR3 is TGCGCCAGCAGCTTGGCCGGGCTTGGGACAGGGTTCCAAGAGACCCAGTACTTC. Full variable domain (remainder filled in from reference TRBV5-1 and TRBJ2-5): KAGVTQTPRYLIKTRGQQVTLSCSPISGHRSVSWYQQTPGQGLQFLFEYFSETQRNKGNFPGRFSGRQFSNSRSEMNVSTLELGDSALYLCASSLAGLGTGFQETQYFGPGTRLLVL.

The CDR3 nucleotides are TGTGCCAGCAGCCAAGATTATGGGGTCCTTGGGAATGAGCAGTTCTTC. Translating it yields CASSQDYGVLGNEQFF. J is TRBJ2-1 and V is TRBV14, with no clear D. V lost 0 bases, J lost 7 bases, and 16 bases lay in between. This CDR3 is built from 16 residues. Germline V gene sequence: CDR1 SGHDN, CDR2 FVKESK. Complete variable domain (other parts from reference TRBV14 and TRBJ2-1): EAGVTQFPSHSVIEKGQTVTLRCDPISGHDNLYWYRRVMGKEIKFLLHFVKESKQDESGMPNNRFLAERTGGTYSTLKVQPAELEDSGVYFCASSQDYGVLGNEQFFGPGTRLTVL.

A word on this clonotype: It may be a read error: a sequence one base away is much more abundant. The chain couples TRBV12-3 or TRBV12-4 to TRBJ2-5; D call uncertain. The CDR3 sequence is 13 residues long. The V and J ends lost 4 bases and 11 bases respectively, with 17 bases between them. The CDR3 DNA follows: TGTGCCAGCAGTTCCGCTAGTGCAGTTGAGCAGTACTTC. It translates to CASSSASAVEQYF.

There are a few counts of this clonotype. The J gene is TRBJ2-1, the V gene TRBV6-2 or TRBV6-3; 14 nucleotides align to TRBD2. The CDR3 runs 15 residues. Germline assignment: CDR1 MNHEY and CDR2 SVGEGT. V shed 4 bases and J 8 bases; nucleotides not matched to a gene: 4. CDR3 sequence (DNA): TGTGCCAGCAGTTTCGGGACTAGCGGGAGCGATGAGCAGTTCTTC. This translates into CASSFGTSGSDEQFF.

This clonotype appeared a few times. V usage is TRBV10-2 and J usage is TRBJ1-2; tentatively, D is TRBD1 (5 bases). The CDR3 loop spans 12 amino acids. From germline, CDR1 is WSHSY and CDR2 SAAADI. In nucleotides, the CDR3 is TGCGGAGCACGCCGGGGGGACTATGGCTACACCTTC. Translation gives CGARRGDYGYTF.